The 31 T cell receptor beta chains below were found in one sample sequenced in a study of blood T cell repertoires in COVID-19 (dated by TCRdb to about 2020). Libraries were prepared through the immunoSEQ multiplex PCR assay. TCRdb limited this immuneACCESS table to in-frame rearrangements with V and J called. A share of clones is missing; checked studies link under half to unresolved V genes, and the rest is unexplained. Within this sample are around 46,000 clones, with roughly 88% of them counted one time only. Around 14% of the sample comes from the top ten. What was sequenced was peripheral blood. These receptors were collected from a human donor in a cohort sampled during active COVID-19. The donor label of this sample is uncertain.

The chain links TRBV12-2 to TRBJ2-1; the table's D call, TRBD1, has no DNA check behind it. TRBV12-2 is reported as a pseudogene. This CDR3 contains 16 residues. The CDR3 protein is CASRLIWTALIDEQFF. CDR3 nucleotides: TGTGCAAGTCGTTTAATTTGGACAGCTCTAATCGATGAGCAGTTCTTC.

The V gene is TRBV28, the J gene TRBJ2-3; 8 nucleotides align to TRBD2. This CDR3 comprises 15 residues. The V and J ends lost 5 bases and 4 bases, in that order; junction bases with no gene match: 8. Germline CDR1 and CDR2: MDHEN and SYDVKM. The CDR3: CASSPPGRAADTQYF. Written as DNA, the CDR3 is TGTGCCAGCAGTCCCCCCGGGAGGGCCGCAGATACGCAGTATTTT.

The chain combines TRBV7-8 with TRBJ2-2, with TRBD2 as a possible D gene (6 bases). Trimming pared 4 bases from V and 5 bases from J, leaving 8 bases between. The CDR3 is 13 residues long. From germline, CDR1 is SGHVS and CDR2 FQNEAQ. DNA of the CDR3: TGTGCCAGCAGCTCCCGGGAGACCGGGGAGCTGTTTTTT. This sequence encodes CASSSRETGELFF.

The V and J genes are TRBV12-3 or TRBV12-4 and TRBJ2-7; D possibly corresponds to TRBD1 (5 bases). V was cut by 6 bases and J by 6 bases, with 15 bases left in between. This CDR3 contains 13 residues. CDR3 sequence (DNA): TGTGCCAGCAGCTACCCAGGGCTGCCCGAGCAGTACTTC. Protein product: CASSYPGLPEQYF.

The rearrangement joins TRBV6-5 to TRBJ2-7; TRBD1 aligns across 9 bases. Germline CDR1 MNHEY, CDR2 SVGAGI. This CDR3 is 15 amino acids long. V dropped 4 bases and J dropped 3; count of bases not matched to a gene: 7. The CDR3 loop is CASSLRPGQGYEQYF. In nucleotides, the CDR3 is TGTGCCAGCAGTTTACGCCCGGGACAGGGCTACGAGCAGTACTTC.

This clone was found once. The rearrangement uses TRBV6-2 or TRBV6-3 and TRBJ1-1; D is unresolved. Germline assignment: CDR1 MNHEY and CDR2 SVGEGT. The CDR3 extends over 13 amino acids. Trimming shortened V by 5 bases and J by 4 bases, and 11 bases separated the two germline ends. This chain's CDR3 is CASSGESGTEAFF. The CDR3, as DNA: TGTGCCAGCAGTGGTGAATCGGGCACTGAAGCTTTCTTT.

The chain combines TRBV5-8 with TRBJ2-1, with 9 bases fitting TRBD1. Trimming took 1 base from V and 4 from J; bases not matched to a gene: 3. The V gene's germline CDR1 is SGHTS and CDR2 YDEGEE. The CDR3 loop spans 15 amino acids. CDR3 in amino acids: CASSLIGQGYNEQFF. CDR3 sequence (DNA): TGTGCCAGCAGCTTGATAGGACAGGGGTACAATGAGCAGTTCTTC.

A single count supports this clone. The chain uses TRBV28 and TRBJ2-3, with 13 bases aligning to TRBD2. CDR1 is MDHEN, CDR2 SYDVKM, per germline. This CDR3 has 19 residues. The V segment lost 6 bases and the J segment 0 bases; nucleotides outside the gene matches: 12. In DNA, the CDR3 is TGTGCCAGCAGGGGGACTAGCGGGGTCCGTTCCTCTAGCACAGATACGCAGTATTTT. It specifies CASRGTSGVRSSSTDTQYF.

This chain connects TRBV6-6 to TRBJ2-3; tentative D call: TRBD1 (6 bases). This CDR3 is built from 16 residues. Germline V CDR1 and CDR2: MNHNY, SVGAGI (reference sequence). Trimming cost V 2 bases and J 6 bases, with 18 bases left between them. CDR3 nucleotide sequence: TGTGCCAGCAGTTACCCCCCGGACAGCAGGTGGGATACGCAGTATTTT. Residues: CASSYPPDSRWDTQYF.

This chain uses TRBV6-6 with TRBJ1-5; the D is unclear. Germline lookup yields CDR1 MNHNY and CDR2 SVGAGI (reference sequence). Trimming took off 5 bases at V and 7 bases at J, with 12 bases between the two ends. This CDR3 is built from 13 residues. This chain's CDR3 is CASSPPGYQPQHF. As DNA, the CDR3 is TGTGCCAGCAGTCCCCCGGGGTACCAGCCCCAGCATTTT.

The chain joins TRBV5-1 to TRBJ1-6; D may be TRBD1 (5 bases). The length of the CDR3 is 18 residues. The germline V gene has CDR1 SGHRS and CDR2 YFSETQ. V gave up 0 bases and J gave up 0 bases, with 13 bases separating them. For the CDR3, the DNA is TGCGCCAGCAGCTTGGAACCCAGGGATGGCTCCTATAATTCACCCCTCCACTTT. It specifies CASSLEPRDGSYNSPLHF.

This clone has only a few counts. The chain joins TRBV5-1 to TRBJ1-3; tentatively, D is TRBD1 (5 bases). This CDR3 is 14 amino acids long. Trimming removed 3 bases from V and 4 bases from J, with 11 bases in between. The germline CDR1 and CDR2 sequences are SGHRS and YFSETQ. CDR3: CASSSGGFGNTIYF. In nucleotides, the CDR3 is TGCGCCAGCAGCTCGGGGGGGTTCGGAAACACCATATATTTT.

The V call is TRBV9, the J call TRBJ2-3, with 9 positions matching TRBD2. Looked up from germline, CDR1 is SGDLS and CDR2 is YYNGEE. Trimming cost V 3 bases and J 0 bases; bases outside gene matches: 2. CDR3 length equals 15 residues. The CDR3 reads CASSATSGSTDTQYF. In DNA form, the CDR3 reads TGTGCCAGCAGCGCGACTAGCGGCAGCACAGATACGCAGTATTTT.

The chain combines TRBV6-5 with TRBJ2-7; 10 positions agree with TRBD1. In germline, CDR1 is MNHEY, CDR2 SVGAGI. This CDR3 region has 14 residues. J lost 6 bases, V lost 5 bases, and 7 bases had no gene match. Written as DNA, the CDR3 is TGTGCCAGCAGTCCGGGACAGGGGTTTGGCGAGCAGTACTTC. Translating gives CASSPGQGFGEQYF.

About this clone itself: Lacking the conserved final phenylalanine or tryptophan, this CDR3 likely reflects a read error. Because the CDR3's place on the DNA is in doubt, the DNA is left out and the CDR3 is given as listed by TCRdb. The chain links TRBV29-1 to TRBJ1-1. The CDR3 is 8 residues long, ends included. Germline CDR1 is SQVTM and CDR2 is ANQGSEA. CDR3 amino acids: CSVEEGGL.

This rearrangement joins TRBV7-3 to TRBJ2-5; 9 positions agree with TRBD2. The CDR3 extends over 16 amino acids. Germline V CDR1 and CDR2: SGHTA, FQGTGA. V shed 1 base and J 4 bases; nucleotides not matched to a gene: 7. CDR3 in DNA: TGTGCCAGCAGCTTAAGTCGCGGGGGGGCTGGAGAGACCCAGTACTTC. Its translation is CASSLSRGGAGETQYF.

This chain joins TRBV5-1 and TRBJ2-5; 14 bases line up with TRBD2. The V and J ends lost 4 bases and 4 bases, in that order; junction bases with no gene match: 3. CDR1 is SGHRS, CDR2 YFSETQ, per germline. The CDR3 spans 15 residues. The CDR3 reads CASSPGTSGGETQYF. The CDR3 DNA follows: TGCGCCAGCAGCCCCGGGACTAGCGGGGGAGAGACCCAGTACTTC. The whole variable domain, remainder taken from reference TRBV5-1 and TRBJ2-5, is KAGVTQTPRYLIKTRGQQVTLSCSPISGHRSVSWYQQTPGQGLQFLFEYFSETQRNKGNFPGRFSGRQFSNSRSEMNVSTLELGDSALYLCASSPGTSGGETQYFGPGTRLLVL.

The chain links TRBV6-6 to TRBJ1-1; D not resolved. Germline V gene lookup returns CDR1 MNHNY and CDR2 SVGAGI (reference sequence). This CDR3 is built from 14 residues. V was cut by 0 bases and J by 6 bases, with 11 bases left in between. CDR3: CASSYSERAAEAFF. The CDR3 DNA is TGTGCCAGCAGTTACTCAGAGAGGGCGGCTGAAGCTTTCTTT.

This clone has a handful of counts. The chain couples TRBV5-1 to TRBJ1-1; maybe TRBD1 (6 bases). Germline assignment: CDR1 SGHRS and CDR2 YFSETQ. The CDR3 sequence is 16 residues long. Between the trimmed V and J ends, which lost 0 bases and 0 bases, there was a span of 12 bases. The CDR3 sequence: CASSLGKWTVNTEAFF. The CDR3 DNA is TGCGCCAGCAGCTTGGGGAAATGGACAGTGAACACTGAAGCTTTCTTT.

The rearrangement joins TRBV30 to TRBJ1-6; 9 bases line up with TRBD1. Germline V gene data show CDR1 as GTSNPN and CDR2 as SVGIG (reference sequence). The CDR3 runs to 13 residues. The trim removed 5 bases at V and 9 bases at J, leaving 5 bases unmatched. The CDR3 DNA is TGTGCCTGGGCCGGGACAGGGAGTTCACCCCTCCACTTT. Translation gives CAWAGTGSSPLHF.

This clone has only one observation. The rearrangement links TRBV7-6 to TRBJ2-2; D gene uncertain. V was cut by 2 bases and J by 0 bases, with 13 bases left in between. Germline values: CDR1 SGHVS, CDR2 FNYEAQ. The CDR3 covers 17 residues. The CDR3, as DNA: TGTGCCAGCAGCTTACAAAACAGATTCGCGAACACCGGGGAGCTGTTTTTT. Amino acids: CASSLQNRFANTGELFF.

The chain recombines TRBV6-2 or TRBV6-3 with TRBJ2-1, with D possibly matching TRBD1 (5 bases). This CDR3 is built from 17 residues. The germline V gene encodes CDR1 MNHEY and CDR2 SVGEGT. V lost 2 bases and J lost 7, with 21 bases in between. CDR3 DNA: TGTGCCAGCAGTTACAACGACCGTACAGGAATAGGGAATGAGCAGTTCTTC. As protein: CASSYNDRTGIGNEQFF.

The V and J genes are TRBV11-2 and TRBJ2-3; TRBD2 matches at 8 bases. The germline gives CDR1 SGHAT, CDR2 FQNNGV. The CDR3 length is 18 residues. The junction had 13 bases not matched to a gene; V was cut back by 5 bases and J by 0 bases. The CDR3 nucleotides are TGTGCCAGCAGCCTGGTCGCGGGAGCGGGGGCGAGCACAGATACGCAGTATTTT. Its translation: CASSLVAGAGASTDTQYF.

V gene TRBV19 combines with J gene TRBJ1-2; D is ambiguous. Germline V lookup: CDR1 LNHDA, CDR2 SQIVND (reference sequence). The CDR3 runs to 11 residues. The ends were cut back, 6 bases at V and 6 bases at J, with 8 bases in the middle. In DNA, the CDR3 is TGTGCCAGTAGGTTTAGAAATGGCTACACCTTC. It yields the protein CASRFRNGYTF.

This clone was detected only once. The DNA for the CDR3 is TGTGCCAGCAGCTTACAGGGGCGAAACACCATATATTTT. Amino acid sequence: CASSLQGRNTIYF. This chain joins TRBV5-4 and TRBJ1-3; 7 nucleotides line up with TRBD1. This CDR3 is built from 13 residues. CDR1 SGHNT and CDR2 YYREEE come from the germline V gene (reference sequence). V lost 2 bases, J lost 5 bases, and 1 base stayed unmatched.

The V gene is TRBV7-2, the J gene TRBJ1-1, with a possible D match to TRBD1 (6 bases). Germline V gene lookup returns CDR1 SGHTA and CDR2 FQGNSA. The CDR3 has 13 amino acids. V was clipped by 6 bases and J by 4 bases, with 12 bases between them. CDR3 region: CASRTGGGTEAFF. The DNA of the CDR3 is TGTGCCAGCAGGACTGGGGGCGGCACTGAAGCTTTCTTT. Using reference TRBV7-2 and TRBJ1-1 for the parts outside the CDR3, the full variable domain is GAGVSQSPSNKVTEKGKDVELRCDPISGHTALYWYRQSLGQGLEFLIYFQGNSAPDKSGLPSDRFSAERTGGSVSTLTIQRTQQEDSAVYLCASRTGGGTEAFFGQGTRLTVV.

The gene calls are TRBV2 and TRBJ2-1, with a tentative D call TRBD2 (5 bases). This CDR3 has 11 residues. The V end was cut by 6 bases, the J end by 8 bases, with 8 bases between. The germline gives CDR1 SNHLY, CDR2 FYNNEI. DNA for the CDR3: TGTGCCAGCAGCCTGAGGGATGAGCAGTTCTTC. Translated, it gives CASSLRDEQFF. The full variable domain, rest sourced from reference TRBV2 and TRBJ2-1, is EPEVTQTPSHQVTQMGQEVILRCVPISNHLYFYWYRQILGQKVEFLVSFYNNEISEKSEIFDDQFSVERPDGSNFTLKIRSTKLEDSAMYFCASSLRDEQFFGPGTRLTVL.

The chain recombines TRBV7-2 with TRBJ2-3; unclear D gene. V gave up 2 bases and J gave up 1 base, with 10 bases separating them. The CDR3 is 15 amino acids. Germline V gene lookup returns CDR1 SGHTA and CDR2 FQGNSA. CDR3 sequence (DNA): TGTGCCAGCAGCTTAATGGGCTATGGCACAGATACGCAGTATTTT. It yields the protein CASSLMGYGTDTQYF. Together with reference TRBV7-2 and TRBJ2-3, the CDR3 gives the full variable domain: GAGVSQSPSNKVTEKGKDVELRCDPISGHTALYWYRQSLGQGLEFLIYFQGNSAPDKSGLPSDRFSAERTGGSVSTLTIQRTQQEDSAVYLCASSLMGYGTDTQYFGPGTRLTVL.

This clone was detected a few times. The chain couples TRBV11-2 to TRBJ1-1; a weak D match, TRBD1 (5 bases). CDR3 length: 15 residues. The germline V gene encodes CDR1 SGHAT and CDR2 FQNNGV. V lost 2 bases and J 0 bases, leaving 10 bases between the germline ends. CDR3 bases: TGTGCCAGCAGCTTAACAGACAGCCTGAACACTGAAGCTTTCTTT. This encodes CASSLTDSLNTEAFF.

J is TRBJ1-1 and V is TRBV27; 9 nucleotides match TRBD1. Per the germline V gene, CDR1 is MNHEY and CDR2 is SMNVEV (reference sequence). The V segment lost 6 bases and the J segment 1 base; nucleotides outside the gene matches: 0. The CDR3 runs to 13 residues. The CDR3 coding sequence is TGTGCCAGCAGGGGACAGGGGAACACTGAAGCTTTCTTT. The encoded protein is CASRGQGNTEAFF.

This clone was seen a handful of times. The chain links TRBV5-4 to TRBJ1-2; 10 positions match TRBD1. The trim removed 0 bases at V and 4 bases at J, leaving 6 bases unmatched. Germline V lookup: CDR1 SGHNT, CDR2 YYREEE (reference sequence). The CDR3 consists of 16 residues. In DNA, the CDR3 is TGTGCCAGCAGCTTGGCCTGGACAGGGGGTAGCTATGGCTACACCTTC. Amino acid sequence: CASSLAWTGGSYGYTF.